The T cell receptor beta chain described here comes from a study of blood T cell repertoires in COVID-19 (dated by TCRdb to between 2020 and 2021). Background on the whole study: Samples from collaborators originated in the United States, Italy and Spain and spanned both the acute and convalescent phases of COVID-19. The material from the prospective study consisted of cDNA or gDNA derived from T cells, B-cell-depleted T cells, or PBMCs. Deeply sampled blood TCRbeta repertoires from subjects exposed to, actively infected with, or recovered from COVID-19 were included in the dataset. A freely available public database, intended as a resource for researchers studying the immune response to SARS-CoV-2, is where the repertoires were released. The samples were drawn from the first 160 participants of the ongoing ImmuneRACE study and from over a thousand subjects provided by 6 global collaborators. Sample metadata almost always included a de-identified subject ID, COVID-19 status, age in years and sex. Where available, HLA class I and class II types were taken from metadata supplied by the sample provider and were not determined by assay-based typing.

Study-wide findings and limitations: The quantity of clinical and demographic metadata differed by source and by participant and was supplied without curation.

From a lookup of the germline V gene (reference sequence), CDR1 and CDR2 are LNHDA and SQIVND. From V the trimming removes 3 bases and from J it removes 0 bases, while the gene matches leave 12 bases of the junction unaccounted for. CDR3 length: 18 amino acids, cysteine to phenylalanine. Only the CDR3 DNA is retained, 54 bases long and in frame from the first base. In the prospective study, participants were roughly 18 to 100 years old, resided in 20 to 30 geographic areas of the United States, and were enrolled through a virtual design. In the prospective study, cohorts were assigned on the basis of participant-reported clinical history obtained from a screening survey and a study questionnaire. Exposed participants were defined as having been in contact with someone with a PCR-confirmed or clinician-diagnosed COVID-19 case within 2 weeks of study entry. In the prospective study, whole blood, serum and a nasopharyngeal or oropharyngeal swab were collected from each participant by mobile phlebotomists. Prospective study participants could optionally give additional blood draws and questionnaires over a roughly two-month period. Blood samples from the prospective study were shipped frozen or at room temperature prior to DNA extraction.

Note on this clone: Its recognized antigen is unknown. Nothing much larger sits one base from this clone, and base qualities are not available.

TCRbeta CDR3 regions were amplified from genomic DNA using the immunoSEQ Assay, a bias-controlled multiplex PCR. The paper's processing steps were these. The number of nucleated cells in each sample was estimated by amplification of reference gene primers within the assay. To quantify the absolute abundance of each unique TCRbeta CDR3 rearrangement, sequence reads were collapsed and filtered. For each sample, productive Simpson clonality was calculated as the square root of Simpson's diversity index across productive rearrangements. TCRdb carries this immuneACCESS record with in-frame sequences only. Its versions omit some clonotypes, under half of them owing to an unresolved V gene in the studies checked, with the rest unexplained. V and J calls and clone size come straight from that table; D and trimming were deduced from the DNA. For this sample there are roughly 250,000 clones; 75% to 90% appear just once. The ten biggest clones cover 2.5% to 3.5% of the sample.

This receptor was identified in a woman between 35 and 50 years old who had been exposed to COVID-19. The chain links TRBV19 with TRBJ2-5; 8 bases in between match TRBD1. The sequencing input was PBMCs or T cells enriched from blood (not recorded which). The CDR3 protein: CASSMGYIGQGYQETQYF. The bases read TGTGCCAGTAGTATGGGTTATATTGGACAGGGTTACCAAGAGACCCAGTACTTC.